The clone carrying this TCR beta chain showed up just a few times. The antigen is undetermined. Single cDNA molecules in the library carried unique molecular identifiers attached during preparation. TCRdb ran MiXCR on the RACE reads and lists one entry per CDR3 protein. The sample includes about 100,000 distinct CDR3 sequences, approximately 10% of them seen just once. The source of the sample is a study of human T cells and chemical hapten exposure. Study results and limitations: Expanded TCRs made up significantly more big CDR3 similarity clusters than controls did. It should be noted that donors had alopecia, so their immune response may differ from healthy people's. DPC sensitization left the count of TCRs above 1 in 1000 unchanged.

Time point noted: patch test 1, 2 weeks after DPC sensitization. Regarding treatment: therapeutic diphenylcyclopropenone sensitization with weekly scalp DPC. With V trimmed by 6 bases and J by 6 bases, 1 base remained unmatched. The germline V gene encodes CDR1 SQVTM and CDR2 ANQGSEA. This CDR3 spans 11 amino acids. The rearrangement links TRBV29-1 to TRBJ1-1, with 10 positions matching TRBD1. The material sequenced was whole blood, taken in connection with sensitization to the hapten diphenylcyclopropenone (DPC). The source is a woman between 35 and 50 years old with alopecia areata. Some clones in this sample may be carry-over from other donors' samples. CDR3 in DNA: TGCAGCGTAGGACAGGGGGCTGAAGCTTTCTTT. This encodes CSVGQGAEAFF.